This T cell receptor beta chain appears in the sequencing data of a study of CD8 T cells in ankylosing spondylitis. Study-level findings and limits: Prior work had noted some motif variants in reactive arthritis blood and synovial fluid. About 8 highly homologous variants made up a TCR beta motif, and this motif appeared characteristic of ankylosing spondylitis blood. It was reported that disease-linked clones were significantly enriched in matched ankylosing spondylitis synovial fluid.

By quantitative 5'-RACE with molecular barcodes, the TCR beta libraries were made. MiXCR was run by TCRdb on the 5' RACE reads, yielding one entry per CDR3 protein. The table records around 300,000 distinct CDR3 sequences, less than 25% of them present only once. A word on this clonotype: The target antigen is unknown.

V lost 7 bases and J lost 3, with 12 bases in between. Germline CDR1 reads MDHEN; CDR2 reads SYDVKM. CDR3 length: 13 residues. The TCR comes from a female donor with ankylosing spondylitis or in good health (not recorded which). V and J are TRBV28 and TRBJ1-1; the D is unclear. Material for sequencing was blood, either unsorted or a sorted T cell fraction (not recorded which). CDR3 sequence: CASTSPQYTEAFF. CDR3 sequence (DNA): TGTGCCAGCACATCACCACAGTACACTGAAGCTTTCTTT.